In this sample, the clone carrying this T cell receptor (beta chain) turned up many times. The target antigen is unknown. A second roughly 7 to 11 cycle PCR used barcoded and J-beta primers. TCRdb independently ran MiXCR on the 5' RACE reads; one entry per CDR3 protein. Found here are hundreds of thousands of distinct CDR3 sequences, more than 25% of them singletons; the top ten hold roughly 17%. The data belong to a study of blood T cells in healthy people across ages. Findings and limits, study-wide: Fewer expanded clones and more diversity marked long-lived versus aged donors. The study could not conclusively compare naive and antigen-experienced cells, given its unsorted PBMCs.

The material sequenced was blood. This receptor was identified in an elderly woman in good health.

CDR3 region: CSASRGAKGETQYF. In DNA form, the CDR3 reads TGCAGTGCTAGCCGGGGGGCCAAGGGAGAGACCCAGTACTTC. The V gene is TRBV20-1, the J gene TRBJ2-5; TRBD2 might be the D (7 bases). The CDR3 extends over 14 amino acids. The germline V gene has CDR1 DFQATT and CDR2 SNEGSKA (reference sequence). Trimming left V 3 bases short and J 4 bases short, with 15 bases between.